Shown below are 18 T cell receptor beta chains from a single sample sequenced in a study of T cells expressing NK-cell markers. Using the 5' RACE reads, TCRdb records one entry per CDR3 protein without DNA. The specimen's table records about 460,000 distinct CDR3 sequences. The sequencing input was blood T cells: a sorted CD56 or NKG2C T cell subset, CD4+ or CD8+ T cells, or bulk PBMC T cells (not recorded which). The source is a woman aged 50 to 60 in good health.

The genes are TRBV12-3 or TRBV12-4 and TRBJ2-3; TCRdb indicates TRBD2, and absent DNA this call remains unverified. The CDR3 has 13 amino acids. This chain's CDR3 is CATQRESTDTQYF.

The chain uses TRBV24-1 and TRBJ2-1; TCRdb gives TRBD2 as the D gene, but with no DNA this cannot be confirmed. The CDR3 length is 17 residues. Germline V lookup: CDR1 KGHDR, CDR2 SFDVKD. This CDR3 reads CATSSGTSGRASNEQFF.

The V call is TRBV2, the J call TRBJ2-3; no DNA is available, so the TRBD1 call from TCRdb remains unchecked. There are 13 residues in the CDR3. Germline loops: CDR1 SNHLY, CDR2 FYNNEI. CDR3 protein: CASIVTGVLTQYF.

The chain combines TRBV20-1 with TRBJ2-5. Germline V lookup: CDR1 DFQATT, CDR2 SNEGSKA (reference sequence). The CDR3 has 13 residues. The chain's CDR3 is CSASMLGQETQYF.

V and J are TRBV6-1 and TRBJ2-3; TCRdb outputs TRBD2, but without DNA this stays unchecked. The CDR3 contains 11 residues. Germline assignment: CDR1 MNHNS and CDR2 SASEGT. CDR3 sequence reads: CASTPGLAPYF.

V and J are TRBV20-1 and TRBJ1-2; TCRdb returns TRBD1, unconfirmable since there is no DNA. Germline V lookup: CDR1 DFQATT, CDR2 SNEGSKA (reference sequence). The CDR3 runs 16 residues. CDR3 residues: CSAVTGTGVEGYGYTF.

The chain combines TRBV29-1 with TRBJ2-3. This CDR3 has 12 residues. Germline V CDR1 and CDR2: SQVTM, ANQGSEA. CDR3 region: CSVSDNTDTQYF.

The chain carries TRBV6-1 and TRBJ1-4. This CDR3 spans 15 amino acids. The germline gives CDR1 MNHNS, CDR2 SASEGT. The CDR3 spells CASRSAVATNEKLFF.

The chain recombines TRBV12-3 or TRBV12-4 with TRBJ2-1; TCRdb lists TRBD2, though no DNA is available to test this call. The CDR3 covers 17 residues. CDR3 amino acids: CASSLAKVGLAPNEQFF.

CDR3 residues: CTIIPTVSPFNEQFF. The chain has TRBV29-1 and TRBJ2-1; TCRdb lists TRBD2, though no DNA is available to test this call. Germline CDR1 is SQVTM and CDR2 is ANQGSEA. The CDR3 consists of 15 residues.

This chain connects TRBV12-3 or TRBV12-4 to TRBJ1-6; TCRdb outputs TRBD1, but without DNA this stays unchecked. This CDR3 has 15 amino acids. The CDR3 is CATRPGQGSNSPLHF.

This chain links TRBV5-1 with TRBJ1-2; absent DNA, TCRdb's TRBD1 call cannot be checked. The V gene's germline CDR1 is SGHRS and CDR2 YFSETQ. The CDR3 consists of 16 residues. This CDR3 is CASSLAARVGGYGYTF.

This chain links TRBV9 with TRBJ2-1; TCRdb indicates TRBD1, and absent DNA this call remains unverified. Germline V gene sequence: CDR1 SGDLS, CDR2 YYNGEE. CDR3 size: 16 residues. CDR3 sequence: CASSPLVRQGVNEQFF.

V and J are TRBV2 and TRBJ1-1; TCRdb gives TRBD1 as the D gene, but with no DNA this cannot be confirmed. Germline V CDR1 and CDR2: SNHLY, FYNNEI. The CDR3 is 15 amino acids. Here the CDR3 reads CASKAGDEVNTEAFF.

The chain uses TRBV10-3 and TRBJ1-1; there is no DNA to check the TCRdb D call of TRBD1. Germline CDR1 ENHRY, CDR2 SYGVKD. The CDR3 has 13 residues. CDR3 region: CAISRPGAPEAFF.

The chain has TRBV20-1 and TRBJ2-1. The germline CDR1 and CDR2 sequences are DFQATT and SNEGSKA (reference sequence). This CDR3 spans 15 amino acids. The CDR3 sequence is CSASLGWVNDNEQFF.

The chain uses TRBV10-1 and TRBJ1-5. Germline V gives CDR1 WNHNN, CDR2 SYGVQD (reference sequence). The length of the CDR3 is 17 residues. CDR3 sequence: CASSECGVTSVNQPQHF.

V and J are TRBV6-2 or TRBV6-3 and TRBJ1-5; checking the TCRdb D call of TRBD1 is not possible without DNA. This CDR3 is 11 amino acids long. Germline V lookup: CDR1 MNHEY, CDR2 SVGEGT. The CDR3 loop reads CASGSTGPQHF.